This T cell receptor (beta chain) is drawn from a study of blood T cell repertoires in COVID-19. Whole-study context: Samples representing acute and convalescent COVID-19 were sourced from the United States, Italy and Spain. In each case, the material was cDNA or gDNA derived from T cells, B-cell-depleted T cells, or PBMCs.

Data came from immunoSEQ multiplex PCR; TCRdb stores just in-frame clones and leaves some out. This sample has about 210,000 clones, with 88% found just once. The germline V gene encodes CDR1 MNHEY and CDR2 SVGEGT. The CDR3 consists of 16 residues. The germline V and J ends were trimmed by 0 bases and 0 bases, with 6 bases remaining between them. This clonotype was sampled from a man between 18 and 35 years old with active or convalescent COVID-19. J is TRBJ2-6 and V is TRBV6-2 or TRBV6-3; no definite D call. The sequencing input was peripheral blood. CDR3 coding DNA: TGTGCCAGCAGTTACTCGAGCACCTCTGGGGCCAACGTCCTGACTTTC. Its protein is CASSYSSTSGANVLTF.